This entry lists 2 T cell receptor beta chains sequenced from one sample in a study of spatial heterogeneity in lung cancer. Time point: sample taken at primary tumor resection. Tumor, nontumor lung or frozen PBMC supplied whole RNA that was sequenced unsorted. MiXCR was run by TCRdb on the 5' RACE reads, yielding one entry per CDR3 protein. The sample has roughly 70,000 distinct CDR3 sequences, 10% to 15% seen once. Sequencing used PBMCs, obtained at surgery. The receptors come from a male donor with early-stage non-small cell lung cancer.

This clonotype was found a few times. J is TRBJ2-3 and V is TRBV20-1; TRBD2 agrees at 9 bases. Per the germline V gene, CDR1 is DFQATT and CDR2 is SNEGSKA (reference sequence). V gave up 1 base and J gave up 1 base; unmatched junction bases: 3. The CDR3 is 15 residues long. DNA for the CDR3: TGCAGTGCTAGAGGTAGGACTAGCGGCACAGATACGCAGTATTTT. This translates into CSARGRTSGTDTQYF.

The CDR3 DNA reads TGTGCCAGCAGTTCCGCCCGGGGTAGCGGGATAAGCACAGATACGCAGTATTTT. This sequence encodes CASSSARGSGISTDTQYF. The genes are TRBV27 and TRBJ2-3; 8 bases agree with TRBD2. The germline V gene has CDR1 MNHEY and CDR2 SMNVEV (reference sequence). V shed 4 bases and J 0 bases; nucleotides not matched to a gene: 12. This CDR3 spans 18 amino acids.